Below are 32 T cell receptor beta chains sequenced from a single sample in a study of chemoradiotherapy in HPV16-positive cancers. Sequencing was performed with immunoSEQ multiplex PCR; in TCRdb, only in-frame clones are kept and a portion is missing. The sample yields approximately 34,000 clones, about nine tenths seen once. Sequenced here: blood, sampled from a patient who underwent chemoradiotherapy. All receptors derive from a human donor with HPV-associated anogenital cancer.

The chain carries TRBV18 and TRBJ2-1, with no clear D. Between the trimmed V and J ends, which lost 2 bases and 9 bases, there was a span of 17 bases. Germline V gives CDR1 KGHSH, CDR2 LQKENI. The CDR3 has 15 residues. CDR3 nucleotides: TGTGCCAGCTCACCAGGAGCGCGGACCACAAGTGAGCAGTTCTTC. Encoded protein: CASSPGARTTSEQFF.

The chain links TRBV6-1 to TRBJ2-3; D remains ambiguous. CDR3 size: 14 residues. V lost 6 bases to trimming and J lost 1 base, with 11 bases between them. CDR1 and CDR2 from the germline V gene are MNHNS and SASEGT. The CDR3 nucleotides read TGTGCCAGCAGCGATGGTAGGGGCACAGATACGCAGTATTTT. Its translation is CASSDGRGTDTQYF.

In DNA form, the CDR3 reads TGTGCCAGCAGCCAAGGGACTAGCGCCGATACGCAGTATTTT. This sequence encodes CASSQGTSADTQYF. V and J are TRBV4-2 and TRBJ2-3; TRBD2 matches 9 bases. The CDR3 runs 14 residues. V shed 1 base, J shed 6 bases, and the junction held 2 bases outside the gene matches. CDR1 and CDR2 (germline): LGHNA, YNFKEQ.

The V and J genes are TRBV7-2 and TRBJ1-6; TRBD1 might be the D (5 bases). Germline CDR1 is SGHTA and CDR2 is FQGNSA. Trimming shortened V by 6 bases and J by 0 bases, and 12 bases separated the two germline ends. The CDR3 spans 16 residues. The CDR3 loop is CASRMGGSSYNSPLHF. Written as DNA, the CDR3 is TGTGCCAGCAGAATGGGGGGATCCTCCTATAATTCACCCCTCCACTTT. Full variable domain (missing parts from reference TRBV7-2 and TRBJ1-6): GAGVSQSPSNKVTEKGKDVELRCDPISGHTALYWYRQSLGQGLEFLIYFQGNSAPDKSGLPSDRFSAERTGGSVSTLTIQRTQQEDSAVYLCASRMGGSSYNSPLHFGNGTRLTVT.

The count of this clone is one. V is TRBV19 and J is TRBJ1-1; the D gene is possibly TRBD1 (6 bases). CDR3 length: 13 residues. Germline values: CDR1 LNHDA, CDR2 SQIVND (reference sequence). The ends were cut back, 8 bases at V and 1 base at J, with 11 bases in the middle. The CDR3 here is CASSGARNTEAFF. CDR3 in DNA: TGTGCCAGTTCAGGGGCCCGGAACACTGAAGCTTTCTTT.

This clone ranks as large (0.1 to 1%). The V and J genes are TRBV30 and TRBJ1-1; D is perhaps TRBD1 (5 bases). Germline-derived CDR1 and CDR2 are GTSNPN and SVGIG (reference sequence). This CDR3 has 13 residues. Trimming took 2 bases from V and 4 from J, leaving 11 bases between them. The chain's CDR3 is CAWSLGASTEAFF. In DNA form, the CDR3 reads TGTGCCTGGAGTCTAGGGGCGAGCACTGAAGCTTTCTTT.

V gene TRBV5-1 combines with J gene TRBJ2-7; 10 bases are a match to TRBD1. V dropped 4 bases and J dropped 6; count of bases not matched to a gene: 10. This CDR3 region has 15 residues. Germline lookup yields CDR1 SGHRS and CDR2 YFSETQ. For the CDR3, the DNA is TGCGCCAGCAGCCCCTTCCGGGACAGGGGTGCCGAGCAGTACTTC. The encoded protein is CASSPFRDRGAEQYF.

V and J are TRBV11-3 and TRBJ2-5; 8 bases are shared with TRBD2. V gave up 5 bases and J gave up 5 bases; unmatched junction bases: 13. This CDR3 has 16 residues. CDR1 is SGHNT and CDR2 is YENEEA in the germline V gene. Here the CDR3 reads CASSPVPGLGLETQYF. The CDR3 DNA is TGTGCCAGCAGCCCAGTCCCGGGACTAGGTTTGGAGACCCAGTACTTC.

Relative to its sample, this clone is medium-sized. V gene TRBV6-4 combines with J gene TRBJ1-5, with no clear D. This CDR3 comprises 13 residues. Per the germline V gene, CDR1 is MRHNA and CDR2 is SNTAGT. V was clipped by 5 bases and J by 3 bases, with 8 bases between them. The CDR3 loop reads CASSRADNQPQHF. The CDR3 region has the DNA TGTGCCAGCAGTAGGGCGGACAATCAGCCCCAGCATTTT.

The chain carries TRBV7-2 and TRBJ2-7, with 10 bases aligning to TRBD2. The CDR3 is made up of 15 amino acids. Trimming cost V 5 bases and J 0 bases; bases outside gene matches: 4. CDR1 is SGHTA, CDR2 FQGNSA, per germline. CDR3 protein: CASSQLAGNSYEQYF. CDR3 DNA: TGTGCCAGCAGCCAACTAGCGGGGAACTCCTACGAGCAGTACTTC.

The chain carries TRBV7-9 and TRBJ1-1; D is ambiguous. V lost 4 bases and J 2 bases, leaving 5 bases between the germline ends. Germline assignment: CDR1 SEHNR and CDR2 FQNEAQ (reference sequence). This CDR3 spans 12 amino acids. CDR3 DNA: TGTGCCAGCAGCTACTCCAACACTGAAGCTTTCTTT. Amino acids: CASSYSNTEAFF.

The V call is TRBV13, the J call TRBJ2-1, with D possibly being TRBD1 or TRBD2 (5 bases each). Germline V gene sequence: CDR1 PRHDT, CDR2 FYEKMQ (reference sequence). This CDR3 contains 13 residues. V gave up 5 bases and J gave up 6 bases, with 11 bases separating them. The CDR3 reads CASSTGTLNEQFF. CDR3 nucleotides: TGTGCCAGCAGCACCGGGACCCTCAATGAGCAGTTCTTC.

This chain connects TRBV10-3 to TRBJ1-5; weak D call: TRBD1 (5 bases). The CDR3 consists of 15 residues. V lost 0 bases to trimming and J lost 6 bases, with 12 bases between them. From germline, CDR1 is ENHRY and CDR2 SYGVKD. The CDR3 loop reads CAISESSGAGQPQHF. CDR3 nucleotides: TGTGCCATCAGTGAGTCCAGCGGGGCGGGTCAGCCCCAGCATTTT.

The rearrangement joins TRBV5-6 to TRBJ2-7; tentatively, D is TRBD1 or TRBD2 (5 bases each). The CDR3 runs 14 residues. CDR1 is SGHDT, CDR2 YYEEEE, per germline. The V and J ends lost 1 base and 0 bases respectively, with 8 bases between them. CDR3 residues: CASSLPGSSYEQYF. As DNA, the CDR3 is TGTGCCAGCAGCTTGCCAGGGAGCTCCTACGAGCAGTACTTC.

CDR3: CASSLDRVNTEAFF. In DNA form, the CDR3 reads TGTGCCAGCAGCTTGGACAGGGTGAACACTGAAGCTTTCTTT. The chain employs TRBV7-2 and TRBJ1-1; 8 bases are shared with TRBD1. Germline assignment: CDR1 SGHTA and CDR2 FQGNSA. This CDR3 region has 14 residues. The trim removed 3 bases at V and 0 bases at J, leaving 0 bases unmatched.

The chain has TRBV5-1 and TRBJ1-3; D is possibly TRBD1 (6 bases). V lost 0 bases, J lost 8 bases, and 15 bases lay in between. The CDR3 is 15 residues long. Germline CDR1 reads SGHRS; CDR2 reads YFSETQ. CDR3 DNA: TGCGCCAGCAGCTTGGAAGCGGGGGCAGGGTACACCATATATTTT. Its translation is CASSLEAGAGYTIYF. Combining the CDR3 with reference TRBV5-1 and TRBJ1-3 gives the whole variable domain KAGVTQTPRYLIKTRGQQVTLSCSPISGHRSVSWYQQTPGQGLQFLFEYFSETQRNKGNFPGRFSGRQFSNSRSEMNVSTLELGDSALYLCASSLEAGAGYTIYFGEGSWLTVV.

In DNA form, the CDR3 reads TGTGCCAGCAGCTTGGTTTCAACTAATGAAAAACTGTTTTTT. This gives the protein CASSLVSTNEKLFF. This chain uses TRBV7-9 with TRBJ1-4; D is uncertain. CDR3 length equals 14 residues. Germline-derived CDR1 and CDR2 are SEHNR and FQNEAQ (reference sequence). The V end was cut by 3 bases, the J end by 0 bases, with 5 bases between.

The V and J genes are TRBV30 and TRBJ2-7, with 9 bases lining up with TRBD1. V was pared by 2 bases and J by 0 bases, with 2 bases of the junction left unmatched. CDR3 length equals 14 residues. The germline V gene has CDR1 GTSNPN and CDR2 SVGIG (reference sequence). The CDR3 region is CAWSRQGVSYEQYF. CDR3 DNA sequence: TGTGCCTGGAGTCGACAGGGGGTCTCCTACGAGCAGTACTTC. The full variable domain, with the rest looked up from reference TRBV30 and TRBJ2-7, is SQTIHQWPATLVQPVGSPLSLECTVEGTSNPNLYWYRQAAGRGLQLLFYSVGIGQISSEVPQNLSASRPQDRQFILSSKKLLLSDSGFYLCAWSRQGVSYEQYFGPGTRLTVT.

The chain employs TRBV7-2 and TRBJ1-1; no reliable D call. The length of the CDR3 is 13 residues. The germline V gene encodes CDR1 SGHTA and CDR2 FQGNSA. V was trimmed by 4 bases and J by 4 bases, leaving 10 bases between them. The CDR3 region is CASSSIWGTEAFF. CDR3 coding DNA: TGTGCCAGCAGCTCAATCTGGGGCACTGAAGCTTTCTTT. The whole variable domain, filled in from reference TRBV7-2 and TRBJ1-1, reads GAGVSQSPSNKVTEKGKDVELRCDPISGHTALYWYRQSLGQGLEFLIYFQGNSAPDKSGLPSDRFSAERTGGSVSTLTIQRTQQEDSAVYLCASSSIWGTEAFFGQGTRLTVV.

This chain connects TRBV5-1 to TRBJ2-7; the match to TRBD1 covers 8 bases. The germline V gene encodes CDR1 SGHRS and CDR2 YFSETQ. V gave up 1 base and J gave up 0 bases; unmatched junction bases: 6. This CDR3 contains 16 residues. CDR3 amino acids: CASSLSGTGYSYEQYF. CDR3 DNA sequence: TGCGCCAGCAGCTTGTCCGGGACAGGATACTCCTACGAGCAGTACTTC.

In its sample, this clone was seen once. The V call is TRBV6-4, the J call TRBJ2-1; D is ambiguous. Germline V gives CDR1 MRHNA, CDR2 SNTAGT. V was trimmed by 0 bases and J by 2 bases, leaving 17 bases between them. This CDR3 comprises 18 residues. The CDR3 region has the DNA TGTGCCAGCAGTGACTCATTTTCGGGTGACCCCCCCTACAATGAGCAGTTCTTC. Its protein is CASSDSFSGDPPYNEQFF.

This clone came up once. This rearrangement joins TRBV6-6 to TRBJ1-5; D unclear. This CDR3 spans 14 amino acids. In germline, CDR1 is MNHNY, CDR2 SVGAGI (reference sequence). The V end lost 5 bases, the J end lost 5 bases, and 13 bases lay between the germline ends. The CDR3 DNA follows: TGTGCCAGCAGTAACATAGATAGTGATCAGCCCCAGCATTTT. Its protein product is CASSNIDSDQPQHF.

The gene calls are TRBV7-2 and TRBJ2-7; weak D call: TRBD2 (6 bases). The CDR3 totals 16 residues. CDR1 SGHTA and CDR2 FQGNSA come from the germline V gene. The V gene lost 2 bases and the J gene lost 6 bases, with 20 bases spanning the gap. The CDR3 reads CASSLTRDSPRLEQYF. CDR3 DNA: TGTGCCAGCAGCTTAACCCGGGACTCCCCTCGCCTCGAGCAGTACTTC.

V gene TRBV29-1 combines with J gene TRBJ2-2; D assignment may be TRBD1 or TRBD2 (5 bases each). The CDR3 contains 13 residues. The V gene's germline CDR1 is SQVTM and CDR2 ANQGSEA. The ends were cut back, 6 bases at V and 2 bases at J, with 10 bases in the middle. The CDR3 region has the DNA TGCAGCGTGGGGACCGCCAACACCGGGGAGCTGTTTTTT. Its translation is CSVGTANTGELFF.

The chain couples TRBV28 to TRBJ1-4, with D unresolved. V lost 4 bases and J 8 bases, leaving 11 bases between the germline ends. Germline CDR1 MDHEN, CDR2 SYDVKM. The CDR3 totals 13 residues. CDR3 bases: TGTGCCAGCAGTTCCGGGAACAAGGAAAAACTGTTTTTT. Translating gives CASSSGNKEKLFF.

The CDR3 DNA sequence: TGTGCCAGTAGTATAGCCGCAGGGGGCATCGGTGAGCAGTTCTTC. Encoded protein: CASSIAAGGIGEQFF. The chain has TRBV19 and TRBJ2-1; 8 bases fit TRBD1. Germline lookup yields CDR1 LNHDA and CDR2 SQIVND (reference sequence). V dropped 1 base and J dropped 9; count of bases not matched to a gene: 8. The CDR3 totals 15 residues.

V gene TRBV5-4 combines with J gene TRBJ2-1, with 16 bases identical to TRBD2. The germline gives CDR1 SGHNT, CDR2 YYREEE (reference sequence). CDR3 length: 15 amino acids. V dropped 5 bases and J dropped 10; count of bases not matched to a gene: 6. The CDR3 nucleotides are TGTGCCAGCAGTCTCGGGACTAGCGGGAGGGGCGAGCAGTTCTTC. It encodes CASSLGTSGRGEQFF.

This chain links TRBV19 with TRBJ2-7, with 9 positions matching TRBD1. V trimming: 6 bases; J trimming: 7 bases; junction bases outside the gene matches: 7. Germline V gives CDR1 LNHDA, CDR2 SQIVND (reference sequence). This CDR3 is 13 amino acids long. In nucleotides, the CDR3 is TGTGCCAGTAGCGCCGGGACAGGGCGGGAGCAGTACTTC. It translates to CASSAGTGREQYF.

J is TRBJ2-4 and V is TRBV25-1, with D perhaps TRBD2 (5 bases). This CDR3 contains 15 residues. Trimming took 1 base from V and 7 from J, leaving 14 bases between them. Germline assignment: CDR1 MGHDK and CDR2 SYGVNS. This chain's CDR3 is CASSESGDVGNIQYF. In nucleotides, the CDR3 is TGTGCCAGCAGTGAATCCGGGGATGTGGGGAACATTCAGTACTTC.

The chain links TRBV5-5 to TRBJ2-5; D gene unclear. Germline V lookup: CDR1 SGHKS, CDR2 YYEKEE (reference sequence). Trimming cost V 0 bases and J 4 bases, with 4 bases left between them. This CDR3 is built from 12 residues. The CDR3 loop is CASSLVLETQYF. CDR3 nucleotides: TGTGCCAGCAGCTTGGTCCTAGAGACCCAGTACTTC.

The rearrangement links TRBV10-3 to TRBJ2-1, with D perhaps matching TRBD2 (6 bases). The CDR3 loop spans 18 amino acids. Germline CDR1 ENHRY, CDR2 SYGVKD. V was trimmed by 0 bases and J by 6 bases, leaving 21 bases between them. CDR3 bases: TGTGCCATCAGTGAGTCTTCCTATACTAGCTTTTCTAGCAATGAGCAGTTCTTC. Amino acids: CAISESSYTSFSSNEQFF.

This clone turned up a few times. V is TRBV5-1 and J is TRBJ1-5; D possibly corresponds to TRBD1 (5 bases). Germline V CDR1 and CDR2: SGHRS, YFSETQ. The germline V and J ends were trimmed by 4 bases and 0 bases, with 8 bases remaining between them. The CDR3 consists of 14 residues. The CDR3: CASSPGASNQPQHF. The CDR3 DNA reads as TGCGCCAGCAGCCCCGGGGCTAGCAATCAGCCCCAGCATTTT.